The 5 T cell receptor beta chains in this list originate from one sample, sequenced in a study of cytomegalovirus exposure and HLA in healthy donors (dated by TCRdb to between 2016 and 2019). Preparation of the library involved the immunoSEQ multiplex PCR assay. For the multiplex PCR, a mixture combining 60 forward primers for TCR Vbeta segments and 13 reverse primers for TCR Jbeta segments was used. TCRdb carries this immuneACCESS record with in-frame sequences only. Its versions omit some clonotypes, under half of them owing to an unresolved V gene in the studies checked, with the rest unexplained. In all, the sample holds a few hundred thousand clones, and 70% to 80% of those were seen once. Less than 2% of the sample belongs to the ten largest clones. Sequencing was performed on PBMCs. All receptors derive from a woman aged 25 to 39 in good health and CMV-seronegative.

The chain carries TRBV28 and TRBJ2-1; 7 bases agree with TRBD1. CDR1 and CDR2 from the germline V gene are MDHEN and SYDVKM. V was pared by 2 bases and J by 12 bases, with 10 bases of the junction left unmatched. This CDR3 has 14 amino acids. CDR3 sequence (DNA): TGTGCCAGCAGTTTACAACCCGACAGGGTGGGGCAGTTCTTC. Its translation: CASSLQPDRVGQFF.

This chain links TRBV10-1 with TRBJ1-2; D remains unclear. Looked up from germline, CDR1 is WNHNN and CDR2 is SYGVQD (reference sequence). V lost 0 bases, J lost 5 bases, and 7 bases lay in between. The CDR3 length is 13 residues. CDR3 bases: TGCGCCAGCAGTGAGTCAAGGACTTATGGCTACACCTTC. This translates into CASSESRTYGYTF.

This chain connects TRBV19 to TRBJ1-3; the D gene is possibly TRBD1 (6 bases). The ends were cut back, 7 bases at V and 5 bases at J, with 21 bases in the middle. Germline-derived CDR1 and CDR2 are LNHDA and SQIVND (reference sequence). The CDR3 is made up of 16 amino acids. CDR3 DNA sequence: TGTGCCAGTATCAGGGACACCACCTTAACCCGAAACACCATATATTTT. As protein: CASIRDTTLTRNTIYF.

The chain joins TRBV5-4 to TRBJ2-3; 8 bases align to TRBD1. The V and J ends lost 0 bases and 2 bases, in that order; junction bases with no gene match: 5. Per the germline V gene, CDR1 is SGHNT and CDR2 is YYREEE (reference sequence). CDR3 size: 16 residues. This chain's CDR3 is CASSLARDRHTDTQYF. The CDR3 DNA follows: TGTGCCAGCAGCTTGGCCCGGGACAGGCACACAGATACGCAGTATTTT.

The V call is TRBV7-9, the J call TRBJ2-1; 9 bases fit TRBD1. The germline CDR1 and CDR2 sequences are SEHNR and FQNEAQ (reference sequence). Trimming took 3 bases from V and 7 from J; bases not matched to a gene: 7. The CDR3 consists of 15 residues. CDR3 sequence (DNA): TGTGCCAGCAGCTTCAAAGGGACAGGGTTGAATGAGCAGTTCTTC. As protein: CASSFKGTGLNEQFF.